This entry lists 13 T cell receptor beta chains sequenced from one sample in a study of blood T cell repertoires in COVID-19. The repertoire was sequenced with immunoSEQ multiplex PCR; TCRdb's copy has only in-frame clones and lacks some. The table includes 150,000 to 200,000 clones, approximately 93% detected once. The sample consisted of peripheral blood. All receptors come from a woman aged 55-70 years with COVID-19, enrolled during active disease.

CDR3 bases: TGTGCCATCAGCCTGGGGGGGTCTGGAAACACCATATATTTT. It encodes CAISLGGSGNTIYF. The chain has TRBV10-3 and TRBJ1-3; the D gene is possibly TRBD1 (5 bases). Per germline, CDR1 ENHRY and CDR2 SYGVKD. Trimming stripped 6 bases from V and 1 base from J, with 10 bases between. The CDR3 covers 14 residues.

The rearrangement uses TRBV4-2 and TRBJ1-6, with 9 nucleotides matching TRBD1. This CDR3 is built from 16 residues. CDR1 is LGHNA and CDR2 is YNFKEQ in the germline V gene. J lost 9 bases, V lost 3 bases, and 9 bases had no gene match. For the CDR3, the DNA is TGTGCCAGCAGCCATGCTTCTGGGACAGGGAGTTCACCCCTCCACTTT. Encoded protein: CASSHASGTGSSPLHF.

V usage is TRBV5-4 and J usage is TRBJ1-1, with 7 bases that match TRBD1. The CDR3 has 13 amino acids. Germline assignment: CDR1 SGHNT and CDR2 YYREEE (reference sequence). The V gene end was trimmed by 4 bases and the J gene end by 5 bases; junction bases not matched to a gene: 5. The DNA of the CDR3 is TGTGCCAGCAGCCCCAGGGGGAAGACTGAAGCTTTCTTT. It encodes CASSPRGKTEAFF.

V and J are TRBV12-3 or TRBV12-4 and TRBJ2-1, with a weak D call TRBD1 (6 bases). V was pared by 5 bases and J by 2 bases, with 7 bases between. CDR3 length: 13 amino acids. CDR3 nucleotides: TGTGCCAGCAGTCCAGGGGCCTACAATGAGCAGTTCTTC. Translating it yields CASSPGAYNEQFF.

This clone came up once. V and J are TRBV5-4 and TRBJ1-5, with TRBD1 identical over 9 bases. The CDR3 is 15 amino acids. The V gene's germline CDR1 is SGHNT and CDR2 YYREEE (reference sequence). The trim removed 3 bases at V and 5 bases at J, leaving 6 bases unmatched. The CDR3 spells CASSSGTGMDQPQHF. The CDR3 DNA reads TGTGCCAGCAGCTCGGGGACAGGGATGGATCAGCCCCAGCATTTT.

This chain connects TRBV6-5 to TRBJ2-7; possible D gene TRBD2, 7 bases. This CDR3 has 14 residues. Germline CDR1 is MNHEY and CDR2 is SVGAGI. V lost 6 bases, J lost 7 bases, and 19 bases lay in between. The CDR3: CASRTGAREGEQYF. The CDR3 nucleotides are TGTGCCAGCAGGACGGGGGCCAGGGAGGGAGAGCAGTACTTC.

The chain is built from TRBV7-9 and TRBJ2-1, with 7 bases aligning to TRBD2. Germline V gene lookup returns CDR1 SEHNR and CDR2 FQNEAQ (reference sequence). J was trimmed by 12 bases and V by 5 bases; bases with no gene match: 19. The length of the CDR3 is 16 residues. The CDR3 reads CASSPTGTTTFSRQFF. The CDR3 coding sequence is TGTGCCAGCAGCCCCACCGGGACTACGACGTTCAGTCGGCAGTTCTTC.

The rearrangement links TRBV6-5 to TRBJ1-2; a possible D gene is TRBD1 (6 bases). The V end lost 4 bases, the J end lost 4 bases, and 16 bases lay between the germline ends. Germline-derived CDR1 and CDR2 are MNHEY and SVGAGI. This CDR3 region has 15 residues. CDR3: CASSSRAGALYGYTF. DNA of the CDR3: TGTGCCAGCAGTTCCAGGGCAGGGGCCCTCTATGGCTACACCTTC.

The J gene is TRBJ1-5, the V gene TRBV10-2; no reliable D call. V lost 5 bases and J 0 bases, leaving 11 bases between the germline ends. CDR3 size: 15 residues. The germline V gene encodes CDR1 WSHSY and CDR2 SAAADI. In DNA, the CDR3 is TGCGCCAGCAGTAGTACGGTCCTTAGCAATCAGCCCCAGCATTTT. Translation gives CASSSTVLSNQPQHF.

The V and J genes are TRBV6-2 or TRBV6-3 and TRBJ1-6, with TRBD1 identical over 8 bases. The CDR3 loop spans 16 amino acids. After removal of 6 bases from V and 6 bases from J, the junction contained 10 bases not matched to a gene. CDR1 is MNHEY and CDR2 is SVGEGT in the germline V gene. The CDR3 DNA follows: TGTGCCAGCAGCCTACAGGCGACAGGGGTTAATTCACCCCTCCACTTT. This encodes CASSLQATGVNSPLHF.

This CDR3 reads CASSPSGETQYF. The CDR3 DNA reads as TGTGCCAGCTCACCATCGGGAGAGACCCAGTACTTC. This chain links TRBV18 with TRBJ2-5; D remains ambiguous. The germline CDR1 and CDR2 sequences are KGHSH and LQKENI. Trimming took off 2 bases at V and 4 bases at J, with 5 bases between the two ends. The CDR3 covers 12 residues.

The chain has TRBV19 and TRBJ1-2, with TRBD1 matching over 9 bases. Germline CDR1 is LNHDA and CDR2 is SQIVND (reference sequence). The CDR3 has 14 residues. The V segment lost 3 bases and the J segment 5 bases; nucleotides outside the gene matches: 4. The CDR3 protein is CASSMGQGHYGYTF. The CDR3 nucleotides read TGTGCCAGTAGTATGGGACAGGGCCATTATGGCTACACCTTC.

The chain is built from TRBV5-6 and TRBJ1-1; D not resolved. Germline loops: CDR1 SGHDT, CDR2 YYEEEE. The CDR3 contains 12 residues. Trimming stripped 0 bases from V and 6 bases from J, with 6 bases between. The CDR3 reads CASSLGSAEAFF. DNA for the CDR3: TGTGCCAGCAGCTTGGGTAGCGCTGAAGCTTTCTTT. Together with reference TRBV5-6 and TRBJ1-1, the CDR3 gives the full variable domain: DAGVTQSPTHLIKTRGQQVTLRCSPKSGHDTVSWYQQALGQGPQFIFQYYEEEERQRGNFPDRFSGHQFPNYSSELNVNALLLGDSALYLCASSLGSAEAFFGQGTRLTVV.